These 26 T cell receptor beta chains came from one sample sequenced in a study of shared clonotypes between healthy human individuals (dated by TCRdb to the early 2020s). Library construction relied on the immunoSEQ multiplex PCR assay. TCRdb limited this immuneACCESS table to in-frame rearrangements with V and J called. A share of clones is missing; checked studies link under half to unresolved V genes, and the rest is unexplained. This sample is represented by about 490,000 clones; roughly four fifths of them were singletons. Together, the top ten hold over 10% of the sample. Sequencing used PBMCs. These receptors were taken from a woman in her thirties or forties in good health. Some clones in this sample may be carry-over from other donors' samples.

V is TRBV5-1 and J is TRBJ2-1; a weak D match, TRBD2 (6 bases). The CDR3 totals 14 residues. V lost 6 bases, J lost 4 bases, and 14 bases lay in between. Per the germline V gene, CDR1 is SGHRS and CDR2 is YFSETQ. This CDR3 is CASNGGITYNEQFF. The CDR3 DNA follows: TGCGCCAGCAATGGCGGGATAACTTACAATGAGCAGTTCTTC.

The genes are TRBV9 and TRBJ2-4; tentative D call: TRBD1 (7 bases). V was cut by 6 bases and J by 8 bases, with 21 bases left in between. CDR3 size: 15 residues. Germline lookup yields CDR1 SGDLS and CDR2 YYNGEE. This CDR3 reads CASTQGGQYEDIQYF. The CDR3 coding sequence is TGTGCCAGCACCCAGGGGGGACAGTACGAAGACATTCAGTACTTC.

The CDR3, as DNA: TGTGCCAGCAGCTTAGGTTCGGGTCTGAGGGAAGCCGGGGAGCTGTTTTTT. It specifies CASSLGSGLREAGELFF. J is TRBJ2-2 and V is TRBV11-1; maybe TRBD2 (5 bases). With 1 base removed from V and 6 bases from J, the gap between germline ends came to 18 bases. Germline V gene sequence: CDR1 SGHAT, CDR2 FQDESV (reference sequence). The CDR3 consists of 17 residues.

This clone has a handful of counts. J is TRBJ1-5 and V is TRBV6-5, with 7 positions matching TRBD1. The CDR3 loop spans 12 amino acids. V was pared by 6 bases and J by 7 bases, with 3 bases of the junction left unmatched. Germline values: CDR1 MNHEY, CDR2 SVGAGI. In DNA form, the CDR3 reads TGTGCCAGCAGCACGGACAGGCAGCCCCAGCATTTT. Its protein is CASSTDRQPQHF.

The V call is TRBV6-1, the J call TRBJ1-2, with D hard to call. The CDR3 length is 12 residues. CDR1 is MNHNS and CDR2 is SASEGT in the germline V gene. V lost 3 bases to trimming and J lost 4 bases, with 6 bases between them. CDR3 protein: CASSDFSYGYTF. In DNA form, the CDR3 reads TGTGCCAGCAGTGACTTTAGCTATGGCTACACCTTC.

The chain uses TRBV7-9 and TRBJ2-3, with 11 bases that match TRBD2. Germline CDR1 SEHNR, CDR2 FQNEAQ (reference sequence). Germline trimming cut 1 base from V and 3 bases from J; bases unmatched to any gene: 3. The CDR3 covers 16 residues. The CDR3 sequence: CASSLGTSGLTDTQYF. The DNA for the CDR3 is TGTGCCAGCAGCTTAGGGACTAGCGGGTTAACAGATACGCAGTATTTT.

The DNA of the CDR3 is TGTGCCGGAGGAGGACGTACTGAAGCTTTCTTT. This codes for CAGGGRTEAFF. J is TRBJ1-1 and V is TRBV30; no clear D. The CDR3 runs 11 residues. The germline V gene encodes CDR1 GTSNPN and CDR2 SVGIG (reference sequence). V was clipped by 8 bases and J by 5 bases, with 12 bases between them.

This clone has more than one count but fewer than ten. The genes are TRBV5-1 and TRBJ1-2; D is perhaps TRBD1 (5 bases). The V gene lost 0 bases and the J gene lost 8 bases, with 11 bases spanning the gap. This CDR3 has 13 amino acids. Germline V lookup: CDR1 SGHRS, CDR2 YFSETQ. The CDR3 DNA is TGCGCCAGCAGCTTGGAGGGAGGGGAGGGCTACACCTTC. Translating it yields CASSLEGGEGYTF.

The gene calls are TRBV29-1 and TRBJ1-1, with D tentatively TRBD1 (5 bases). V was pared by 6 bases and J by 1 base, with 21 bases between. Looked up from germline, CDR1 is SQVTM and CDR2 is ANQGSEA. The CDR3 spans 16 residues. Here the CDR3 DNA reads TGCAGCGTGGAGGGGTGGGTGACGGTACCGAACACTGAAGCTTTCTTT. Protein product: CSVEGWVTVPNTEAFF.

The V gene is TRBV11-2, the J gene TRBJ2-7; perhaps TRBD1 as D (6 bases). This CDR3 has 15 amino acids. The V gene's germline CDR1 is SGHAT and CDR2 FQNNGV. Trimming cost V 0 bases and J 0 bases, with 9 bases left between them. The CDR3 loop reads CASSLEAGVSYEQYF. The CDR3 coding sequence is TGTGCCAGCAGCTTAGAGGCAGGGGTCTCCTACGAGCAGTACTTC.

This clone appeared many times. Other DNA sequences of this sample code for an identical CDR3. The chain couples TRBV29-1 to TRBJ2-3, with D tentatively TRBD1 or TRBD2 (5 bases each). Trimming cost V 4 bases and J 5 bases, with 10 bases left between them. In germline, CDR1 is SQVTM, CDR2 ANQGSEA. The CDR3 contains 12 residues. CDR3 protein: CSVGRDEDTQYF. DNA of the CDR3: TGCAGCGTTGGTCGGGACGAAGATACGCAGTATTTT.

CDR3 bases: TGTGCCAGCAAAACCCCGAGAGGGGGGTACGAGCAGTACTTC. The encoded protein is CASKTPRGGYEQYF. The chain has TRBV11-2 and TRBJ2-5, with D possibly being TRBD1 or TRBD2 (6 bases each). The better agreement between TRBJ2-7 and the DNA end casts doubt on the J call. This CDR3 is built from 14 residues. Germline V gives CDR1 SGHAT, CDR2 FQNNGV.

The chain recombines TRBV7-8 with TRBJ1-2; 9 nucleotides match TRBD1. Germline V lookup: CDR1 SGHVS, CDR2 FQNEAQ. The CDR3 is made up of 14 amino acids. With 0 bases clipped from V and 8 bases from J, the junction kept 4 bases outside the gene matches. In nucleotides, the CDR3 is TGTGCCAGCAGCTTAGCAACAGGGGGCGTAGGCTACACCTTC. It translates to CASSLATGGVGYTF.

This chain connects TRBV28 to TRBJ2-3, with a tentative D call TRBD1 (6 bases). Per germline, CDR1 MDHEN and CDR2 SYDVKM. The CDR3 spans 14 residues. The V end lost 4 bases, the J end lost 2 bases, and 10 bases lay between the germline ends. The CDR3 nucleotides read TGTGCCAGCAGTTCCCCAGGGGACACAGATACGCAGTATTTT. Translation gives CASSSPGDTDTQYF.

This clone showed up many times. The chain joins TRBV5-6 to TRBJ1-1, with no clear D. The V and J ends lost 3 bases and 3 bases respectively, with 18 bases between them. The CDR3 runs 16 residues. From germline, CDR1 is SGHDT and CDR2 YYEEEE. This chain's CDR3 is CASSSPGDLKDTEAFF. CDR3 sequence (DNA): TGTGCCAGCAGCTCCCCGGGCGACCTAAAAGACACTGAAGCTTTCTTT.

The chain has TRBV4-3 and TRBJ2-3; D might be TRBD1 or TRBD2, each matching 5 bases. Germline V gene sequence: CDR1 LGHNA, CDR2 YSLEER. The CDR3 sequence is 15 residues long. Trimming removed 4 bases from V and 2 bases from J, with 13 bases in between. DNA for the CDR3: TGCGCCAGCAGCCCCTGGGACCTCCTCACAGATACGCAGTATTTT. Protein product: CASSPWDLLTDTQYF.

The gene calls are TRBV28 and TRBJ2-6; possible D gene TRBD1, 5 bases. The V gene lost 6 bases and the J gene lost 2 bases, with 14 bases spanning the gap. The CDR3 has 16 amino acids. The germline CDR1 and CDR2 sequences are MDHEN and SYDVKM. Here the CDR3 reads CASSTQGFPGANVLTF. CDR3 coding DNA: TGTGCCAGCAGCACCCAGGGCTTCCCTGGGGCCAACGTCCTGACTTTC.

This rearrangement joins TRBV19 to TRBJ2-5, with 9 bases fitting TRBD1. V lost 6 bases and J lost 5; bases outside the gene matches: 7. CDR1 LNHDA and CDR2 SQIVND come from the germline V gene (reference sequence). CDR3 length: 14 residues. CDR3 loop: CASRITGGVETQYF. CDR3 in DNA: TGTGCCAGTAGGATTACAGGGGGCGTTGAGACCCAGTACTTC.

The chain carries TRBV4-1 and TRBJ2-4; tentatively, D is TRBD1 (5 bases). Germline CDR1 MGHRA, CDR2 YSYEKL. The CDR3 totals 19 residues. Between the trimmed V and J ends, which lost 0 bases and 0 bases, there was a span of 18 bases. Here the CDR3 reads CASSQDGAGWLLAKNIQYF. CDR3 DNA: TGCGCCAGCAGCCAAGATGGGGCAGGGTGGTTGTTAGCCAAAAACATTCAGTACTTC.

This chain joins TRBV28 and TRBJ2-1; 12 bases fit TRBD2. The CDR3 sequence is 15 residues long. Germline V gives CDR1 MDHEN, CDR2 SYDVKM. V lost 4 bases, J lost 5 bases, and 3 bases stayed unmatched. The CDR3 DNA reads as TGTGCCAGCAGTTGGACTAGCGGGAACCACAATGAGCAGTTCTTC. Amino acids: CASSWTSGNHNEQFF. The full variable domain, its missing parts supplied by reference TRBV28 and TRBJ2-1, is DVKVTQSSRYLVKRTGEKVFLECVQDMDHENMFWYRQDPGLGLRLIYFSYDVKMKEKGDIPEGYSVSREKKERFSLILESASTNQTSMYLCASSWTSGNHNEQFFGPGTRLTVL.

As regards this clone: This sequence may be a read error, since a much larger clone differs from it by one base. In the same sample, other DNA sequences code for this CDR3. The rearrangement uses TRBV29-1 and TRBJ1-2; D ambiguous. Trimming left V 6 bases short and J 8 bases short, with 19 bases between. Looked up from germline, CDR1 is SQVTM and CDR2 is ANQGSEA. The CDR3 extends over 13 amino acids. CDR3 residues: CSVRRDSPLGYTF. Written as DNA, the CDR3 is TGCAGCGTGAGAAGGGATTCCCCGCTGGGCTACACCTTC.

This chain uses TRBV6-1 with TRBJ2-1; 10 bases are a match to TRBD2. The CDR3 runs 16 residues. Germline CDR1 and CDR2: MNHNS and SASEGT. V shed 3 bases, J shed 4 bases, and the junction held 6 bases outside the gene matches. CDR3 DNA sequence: TGTGCCAGCAGTGATTGGGGGACTAGCGTATACAATGAGCAGTTCTTC. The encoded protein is CASSDWGTSVYNEQFF.

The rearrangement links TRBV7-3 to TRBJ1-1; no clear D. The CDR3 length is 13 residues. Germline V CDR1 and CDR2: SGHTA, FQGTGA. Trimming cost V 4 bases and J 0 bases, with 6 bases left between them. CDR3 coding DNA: TGTGCCAGCAGCTCAAATATGAACACTGAAGCTTTCTTT. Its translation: CASSSNMNTEAFF.

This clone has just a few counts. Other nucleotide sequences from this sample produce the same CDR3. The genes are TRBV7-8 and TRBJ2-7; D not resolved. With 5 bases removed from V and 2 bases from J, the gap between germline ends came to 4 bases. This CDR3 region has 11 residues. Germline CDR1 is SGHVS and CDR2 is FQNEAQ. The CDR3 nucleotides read TGTGCCAGCAGCCCCGCCTACGAGCAGTACTTC. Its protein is CASSPAYEQYF.

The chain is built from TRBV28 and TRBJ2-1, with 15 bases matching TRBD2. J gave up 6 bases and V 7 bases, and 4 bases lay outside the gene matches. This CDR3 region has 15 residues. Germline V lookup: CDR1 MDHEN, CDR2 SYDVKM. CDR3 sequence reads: CASTVGLAGGNEQFF. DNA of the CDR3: TGTGCCAGCACCGTGGGACTAGCGGGAGGCAATGAGCAGTTCTTC. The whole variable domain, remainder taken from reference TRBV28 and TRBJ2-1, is DVKVTQSSRYLVKRTGEKVFLECVQDMDHENMFWYRQDPGLGLRLIYFSYDVKMKEKGDIPEGYSVSREKKERFSLILESASTNQTSMYLCASTVGLAGGNEQFFGPGTRLTVL.

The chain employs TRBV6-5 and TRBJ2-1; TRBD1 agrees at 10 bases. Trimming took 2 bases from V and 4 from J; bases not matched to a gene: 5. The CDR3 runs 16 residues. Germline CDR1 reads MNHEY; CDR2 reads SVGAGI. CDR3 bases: TGTGCCAGCAGTTACAGGACAGGGGGAGGGTACAATGAGCAGTTCTTC. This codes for CASSYRTGGGYNEQFF.